Presented here are 29 T cell receptor beta chains from one specimen sequenced in a study of blood T cell repertoires in COVID-19. Using immunoSEQ multiplex PCR, the repertoire was profiled, and TCRdb retains in-frame clones only, with some absent. The sample lists hundreds of thousands of clones, 88% occurring once. The sample was peripheral blood. Source of these receptors: a woman in her 50s with COVID-19, enrolled during active disease.

The rearrangement uses TRBV4-2 and TRBJ1-2, with 9 bases fitting TRBD1. V lost 2 bases, J lost 7 bases, and 8 bases stayed unmatched. CDR1 LGHNA and CDR2 YNFKEQ come from the germline V gene. The CDR3 extends over 15 amino acids. CDR3 nucleotide sequence: TGTGCCAGCAGCCAACCCCGGACAGGGGATAGTGGCTACACCTTC. Translated, it gives CASSQPRTGDSGYTF.

This chain connects TRBV24-1 to TRBJ1-2; D might be TRBD1 (5 bases). The CDR3 is 12 residues long. The germline V and J ends were trimmed by 3 bases and 8 bases, with 9 bases remaining between them. Looked up from germline, CDR1 is KGHDR and CDR2 is SFDVKD. CDR3 sequence reads: CATSDPGKGYTF. In DNA form, the CDR3 reads TGTGCCACCAGTGATCCAGGGAAAGGCTACACCTTC.

The rearrangement joins TRBV10-1 to TRBJ2-2; 12 bases map to TRBD2. The CDR3 consists of 15 residues. V was clipped by 5 bases and J by 5 bases; unmatched bases: 3. Germline lookup yields CDR1 WNHNN and CDR2 SYGVQD (reference sequence). The CDR3 region is CASSSLAGGTGELFF. CDR3 DNA: TGCGCCAGCAGTTCTCTAGCGGGGGGGACCGGGGAGCTGTTTTTT.

The chain combines TRBV4-2 with TRBJ1-2; 7 bases align to TRBD1. This CDR3 region has 14 residues. CDR1 LGHNA and CDR2 YNFKEQ come from the germline V gene. V shed 1 base and J 3 bases; nucleotides not matched to a gene: 2. The CDR3 nucleotides read TGTGCCAGCAGCCAAGTCAGGGGGGACTATGGCTACACCTTC. It translates to CASSQVRGDYGYTF.

The chain is built from TRBV9 and TRBJ1-2; D is unresolved. Germline CDR1 SGDLS, CDR2 YYNGEE. The CDR3 has 13 amino acids. V was shortened by 3 bases and J by 7 bases, with 13 bases between the two germline ends. The CDR3 here is CASSADTTGGYTF. CDR3 DNA sequence: TGTGCCAGCAGCGCCGACACCACCGGTGGCTACACCTTC.

V is TRBV6-1 and J is TRBJ2-7; D gene unclear. The CDR3 length is 13 residues. The germline V and J ends were trimmed by 3 bases and 2 bases, with 8 bases remaining between them. Germline V gives CDR1 MNHNS, CDR2 SASEGT. This CDR3 is CASSDRLTYEQYF. The CDR3 nucleotides are TGTGCCAGCAGTGACCGGTTAACCTACGAGCAGTACTTC.

The genes are TRBV7-3 and TRBJ2-3; D not certain. V was shortened by 1 base and J by 8 bases, with 10 bases between the two germline ends. The CDR3 has 13 amino acids. In germline, CDR1 is SGHTA, CDR2 FQGTGA. The CDR3 bases are TGTGCCAGCAGCTTAATCCCCCGCGGTACGCAGTATTTT. Translated: CASSLIPRGTQYF.

The CDR3 region is CASSQGSADYYGYTF. CDR3 DNA sequence: TGCGCCAGCAGCCAAGGGTCGGCCGACTACTATGGCTACACCTTC. This chain connects TRBV4-1 to TRBJ1-2; D gene unclear. This CDR3 has 15 amino acids. Germline CDR1 MGHRA, CDR2 YSYEKL. V lost 1 base and J lost 3, with 12 bases in between.

The rearrangement links TRBV3-1 (or the pseudogene TRBV3-2) to TRBJ1-2, with a possible D match to TRBD1 (5 bases). V was shortened by 4 bases and J by 8 bases, with 14 bases between the two germline ends. Germline lookup yields CDR1 LGHDT and CDR2 YNNKEL (reference sequence). This CDR3 has 13 residues. The CDR3 is CASSLTDAPGYTF. The CDR3 region has the DNA TGTGCCAGCAGCCTGACAGACGCGCCCGGCTACACCTTC.

The chain joins TRBV10-3 to TRBJ2-7; TRBD2 matches at 14 bases. Germline loops: CDR1 ENHRY, CDR2 SYGVKD. Unmatched junction bases numbered 8, after V lost 6 bases and J lost 4 bases. The CDR3 sequence is 16 residues long. This chain's CDR3 is CAIRSTGTSGGYEQYF. CDR3 bases: TGTGCCATCAGGTCTACCGGGACTAGCGGGGGTTACGAGCAGTACTTC.

The J gene is TRBJ2-5, the V gene TRBV7-2; D unresolved. Germline V gene data show CDR1 as SGHTA and CDR2 as FQGNSA. The CDR3 runs 13 residues. Deletions cut 5 bases from V and 5 bases from J, with 12 bases between. The CDR3 DNA is TGTGCCAGCAGCCTCCGACCCAGGGAGACCCAGTACTTC. It yields the protein CASSLRPRETQYF.

This chain joins TRBV29-1 and TRBJ1-1; unclear D gene. The V end was cut by 6 bases, the J end by 1 base, with 9 bases between. This CDR3 comprises 12 residues. CDR1 is SQVTM, CDR2 ANQGSEA, per germline. This CDR3 reads CSVRRSNTEAFF. DNA for the CDR3: TGCAGCGTGAGGAGGTCGAACACTGAAGCTTTCTTT.

V is TRBV9 and J is TRBJ1-4; possible D gene TRBD1, 6 bases. The V end was cut by 4 bases, the J end by 5 bases, with 15 bases between. CDR3 length: 15 amino acids. Germline lookup yields CDR1 SGDLS and CDR2 YYNGEE. In DNA form, the CDR3 reads TGTGCCAGCAGCTCCCGGACAGATCCGAATGAAAAACTGTTTTTT. Translated, it gives CASSSRTDPNEKLFF.

This sequence joins TRBV5-4 and TRBJ2-2, with 7 bases lining up with TRBD1. Germline V CDR1 and CDR2: SGHNT, YYREEE (reference sequence). V dropped 4 bases and J dropped 6; count of bases not matched to a gene: 12. The CDR3 is made up of 16 amino acids. The DNA for the CDR3 is TGTGCCAGCAGCAAACCTACAGGGGAACTCGCCGGGGAGCTGTTTTTT. This gives the protein CASSKPTGELAGELFF.

The chain is built from TRBV6-5 and TRBJ1-1, with 11 bases that match TRBD1. The CDR3 length is 14 residues. The V and J ends lost 5 bases and 5 bases, in that order; junction bases with no gene match: 4. In germline, CDR1 is MNHEY, CDR2 SVGAGI. This CDR3 reads CASSPGQGATEAFF. Here the CDR3 DNA reads TGTGCCAGCAGTCCCGGACAGGGGGCGACTGAAGCTTTCTTT.

This clone is a singleton in its sample. The chain joins TRBV6-5 to TRBJ1-1; TRBD1 is a possible D gene (6 bases). Trimming removed 2 bases at V and 5 bases at J, with 15 bases between. This CDR3 has 15 residues. Germline V gene sequence: CDR1 MNHEY, CDR2 SVGAGI. The DNA for the CDR3 is TGTGCCAGCAGTTACGGGGGACAACGTCGTACTGAAGCTTTCTTT. Translation: CASSYGGQRRTEAFF.

The sample holds one count of this clone. The chain carries TRBV5-1 and TRBJ1-2, with D unclear. Trimming shortened V by 0 bases and J by 4 bases, and 7 bases separated the two germline ends. The CDR3 is 13 amino acids. Per germline, CDR1 SGHRS and CDR2 YFSETQ. Written as DNA, the CDR3 is TGCGCCAGCAGCTTGGCGGGTGTCTATGGCTACACCTTC. It is translated as CASSLAGVYGYTF. Full variable domain (missing parts from reference TRBV5-1 and TRBJ1-2): KAGVTQTPRYLIKTRGQQVTLSCSPISGHRSVSWYQQTPGQGLQFLFEYFSETQRNKGNFPGRFSGRQFSNSRSEMNVSTLELGDSALYLCASSLAGVYGYTFGSGTRLTVV.

The chain recombines TRBV5-1 with TRBJ1-2, with no clear D. The V gene lost 2 bases and the J gene lost 0 bases, with 23 bases spanning the gap. The CDR3 consists of 19 residues. The germline V gene has CDR1 SGHRS and CDR2 YFSETQ. The CDR3: CASSFIYGLDGITNYGYTF. The CDR3 bases are TGCGCCAGCAGCTTCATTTACGGACTAGACGGTATTACTAACTATGGCTACACCTTC.

This clone came up a few times. The chain employs TRBV4-1 and TRBJ1-4; possibly TRBD1 for D (5 bases). Germline lookup yields CDR1 MGHRA and CDR2 YSYEKL. V lost 7 bases to trimming and J lost 6 bases, with 21 bases between them. This CDR3 comprises 16 residues. CDR3 DNA sequence: TGCGCCAGCAACCTAAAGGTTCGGATAGGGGATGAAAAACTGTTTTTT. As protein: CASNLKVRIGDEKLFF.

V usage is TRBV7-2 and J usage is TRBJ1-6; TRBD1 is a possible D gene (6 bases). V shed 7 bases and J shed 8 bases, with 12 bases lying between them. Germline CDR1 reads SGHTA; CDR2 reads FQGNSA. CDR3 length: 13 amino acids. Here the CDR3 reads CASTGTPYSPLHF. CDR3 DNA sequence: TGTGCCAGCACCGGGACACCCTATTCACCCCTCCACTTT.

The chain links TRBV12-3 or TRBV12-4 to TRBJ2-7; weak D call: TRBD2 (5 bases). The CDR3 totals 13 residues. Trimming cost V 4 bases and J 12 bases, with 19 bases left between them. Here the CDR3 reads CASSYAEVRTLYF. CDR3 sequence (DNA): TGTGCCAGCAGTTACGCGGAGGTTCGTACGTTGTACTTC.

The chain combines TRBV6-6 with TRBJ2-6; TRBD1 might be the D (5 bases). V was cut by 6 bases and J by 4 bases, with 13 bases left in between. The CDR3 totals 15 residues. Germline V CDR1 and CDR2: MNHNY, SVGAGI (reference sequence). The CDR3 DNA is TGTGCCAGCAGCCCCCAGGGTGCGGGGGCCAACGTCCTGACTTTC. It translates to CASSPQGAGANVLTF.

The chain is built from TRBV5-4 and TRBJ1-3; 9 bases agree with TRBD1. The germline V gene has CDR1 SGHNT and CDR2 YYREEE (reference sequence). The CDR3 spans 17 residues. V trimming: 0 bases; J trimming: 1 base; junction bases outside the gene matches: 5. CDR3: CASSLDPGQGSGNTIYF. The CDR3 DNA is TGTGCCAGCAGCTTGGACCCGGGACAGGGATCTGGAAACACCATATATTTT.

The CDR3, as DNA: TGTGCCAGCAGCGCAACAGGGGGACCCTACAATGAGCAGTTCTTC. Protein product: CASSATGGPYNEQFF. The rearrangement joins TRBV9 to TRBJ2-1, with 8 bases matching TRBD1. This CDR3 comprises 15 residues. CDR1 SGDLS and CDR2 YYNGEE come from the germline V gene. With 3 bases clipped from V and 2 bases from J, the junction kept 4 bases outside the gene matches.

The rearrangement joins TRBV11-2 to TRBJ1-1, with 9 positions matching TRBD1. Trimming removed 5 bases from V and 1 base from J; junction bases left unmatched: 5. The germline V gene encodes CDR1 SGHAT and CDR2 FQNNGV. This CDR3 comprises 15 residues. CDR3 nucleotide sequence: TGTGCCAGCAGCCCCCGGGACAGGGCGAACACTGAAGCTTTCTTT. Its protein is CASSPRDRANTEAFF.

This chain uses TRBV7-8 with TRBJ2-3; no clear D. Germline lookup yields CDR1 SGHVS and CDR2 FQNEAQ. CDR3 size: 14 residues. V was shortened by 0 bases and J by 4 bases, with 8 bases between the two germline ends. The CDR3 region has the DNA TGTGCCAGCAGCTTAGCGCTAGGCTCAGATACGCAGTATTTT. Protein: CASSLALGSDTQYF.

The V and J genes are TRBV27 and TRBJ1-1; D perhaps matches TRBD1 (5 bases). CDR1 and CDR2 (germline): MNHEY, SMNVEV (reference sequence). The V end was cut by 2 bases, the J end by 8 bases, with 18 bases between. The length of the CDR3 is 15 residues. Here the CDR3 reads CASSLGTGTSSEAFF. CDR3 sequence (DNA): TGTGCCAGCAGTTTAGGTACAGGAACTTCTTCCGAAGCTTTCTTT.

The chain employs TRBV18 and TRBJ2-3; tentative D call: TRBD1 (5 bases). Trimming removed 2 bases from V and 6 bases from J, with 15 bases in between. CDR3 length: 15 residues. CDR1 and CDR2 from the germline V gene are KGHSH and LQKENI. The CDR3 nucleotides read TGTGCCAGCTCACCAAGTATGCAGGGTGGCGATACGCAGTATTTT. The encoded protein is CASSPSMQGGDTQYF.

This clone was detected only once. The chain joins TRBV10-3 to TRBJ1-4; TRBD1 agrees at 7 bases. Germline V gene sequence: CDR1 ENHRY, CDR2 SYGVKD. The V and J ends lost 11 bases and 1 base, in that order; junction bases with no gene match: 16. This CDR3 is built from 17 residues. The CDR3 sequence is CAASGTALQGTNEKLFF. Here the CDR3 DNA reads TGTGCCGCGTCCGGGACAGCTCTTCAAGGAACTAATGAAAAACTGTTTTTT.